The source of this TCR beta chain is a study of human T cells and chemical hapten exposure. This clonotype has only a few counts. Under the authors' procedure: Some 100,000 TCRs per sample was the median, with a range of 23,224 to 690,600. TCRdb fed the RACE reads into MiXCR, producing one record per CDR3 protein. The V and J calls follow TCRdb's processing rather than the paper's. Of 65,000 to 80,000 distinct CDR3 sequences listed, approximately 8% are singletons. Germline V gives CDR1 SGHRS, CDR2 YFSETQ. Trimming took 5 bases from V and 3 from J, leaving 14 bases between them. CDR3 size: 15 residues. The sample's time point: healthy volunteer bleed at 6 weeks. Unfractionated whole blood served as the source for total RNA extraction.

The gene calls are TRBV5-1 and TRBJ2-2, with D perhaps TRBD1 or TRBD2 (5 bases each). The sequenced sample was whole blood. The source is a male donor in good health. Some clones in this sample may be carry-over from other donors' samples. The CDR3 coding sequence is TGCGCCAGCAGGTCCGGGGCCGGGGACACCGGGGAGCTGTTTTTT. As protein: CASRSGAGDTGELFF.